The 7 T cell receptor beta chains below come from one sample, sequenced in a study of T cells in Graves' hyperthyroidism and ophthalmopathy. The investigators amplified TCR beta CDR3 regions from RNA transcripts. First-round RT-PCR of the TCR CDR3 relied on the HTBI primer set. Each CDR3 protein gets one entry after TCRdb re-called the multiplex PCR reads with MiXCR. This sample carries around 500,000 distinct CDR3 sequences, 14% of them seen once, and the ten largest clones take 14%. Input material: blood. Receptor source: a woman in her thirties or forties with Graves' hyperthyroidism.

Only a few counts were recorded for this clonotype. J is TRBJ2-1 and V is TRBV24-1; no reliable D call. The V end lost 4 bases, the J end lost 5 bases, and 11 bases lay between the germline ends. Per germline, CDR1 KGHDR and CDR2 SFDVKD. This CDR3 region has 14 residues. CDR3 region: CATSDPTDNNEQFF. The CDR3 coding sequence is TGTGCCACCAGTGACCCGACGGATAACAATGAGCAGTTCTTC.

The chain combines TRBV9 with TRBJ2-3, with 7 nucleotides matching TRBD2. J gave up 3 bases and V 2 bases, and 6 bases lay outside the gene matches. Germline lookup yields CDR1 SGDLS and CDR2 YYNGEE. The CDR3 sequence is 15 residues long. CDR3 DNA: TGTGCCAGCAGCGTCGGACTAGGTCGAACAGATACGCAGTATTTT. It encodes CASSVGLGRTDTQYF.

The rearrangement uses TRBV29-1 and TRBJ1-1; D unclear. CDR1 is SQVTM, CDR2 ANQGSEA, per germline. Deletions cut 2 bases from V and 4 bases from J, with 14 bases between. CDR3 size: 14 residues. CDR3 DNA sequence: TGCAGCGTTGAAAGGGCCAACGGAGGCACTGAAGCTTTCTTT. Its protein is CSVERANGGTEAFF.

The chain links TRBV20-1 to TRBJ2-1; 7 nucleotides align to TRBD2. Germline CDR1 is DFQATT and CDR2 is SNEGSKA (reference sequence). V shed 3 bases and J 4 bases; nucleotides not matched to a gene: 9. This CDR3 is built from 15 residues. CDR3: CSASPLSSGYNEQFF. The CDR3 DNA follows: TGCAGTGCTAGCCCCCTGTCTAGCGGTTACAATGAGCAGTTCTTC.

This clonotype was observed a handful of times. A read error may produce the germline difference seen at one junction end. The J gene is TRBJ2-2, the V gene TRBV5-1; 7 nucleotides agree with TRBD1. This CDR3 has 15 residues. Per germline, CDR1 SGHRS and CDR2 YFSETQ. CDR3 sequence: CTSSWNTGVGGELFF. CDR3 nucleotide sequence: TGCACCAGCAGCTGGAACACAGGGGTTGGCGGGGAGCTGTTTTTT.

This clonotype has at least ten counts. The rearrangement links TRBV20-1 to TRBJ1-5, with 7 positions matching TRBD1. The CDR3 runs to 15 residues. The germline gives CDR1 DFQATT, CDR2 SNEGSKA (reference sequence). V dropped 6 bases and J dropped 2; count of bases not matched to a gene: 10. CDR3 bases: TGCAGTGCGGTGGTGACAGGGAATGGCAATCAGCCCCAGCATTTT. Translation gives CSAVVTGNGNQPQHF.

This clonotype came up many times. The V call is TRBV18, the J call TRBJ2-1; D uncertain. Germline CDR1 is KGHSH and CDR2 is LQKENI. The CDR3 is 15 amino acids. V was shortened by 3 bases and J by 1 base, with 10 bases between the two germline ends. In nucleotides, the CDR3 is TGTGCCAGCTCACCGCTAGATGAGTCCTACAATGAGCAGTTCTTC. Its translation is CASSPLDESYNEQFF.